A selection of T cell receptor beta chains follows, all from one sample in a study of cytomegalovirus exposure and HLA in healthy donors. Profiled with immunoSEQ multiplex PCR; TCRdb holds only in-frame clones, not every one. The profile shows some 200,000 clones, around 88% of them singletons. The source material was PBMCs. The receptors were sampled from a woman younger than 30 in good health and CMV-seronegative. Both conserved end residues are part of each CDR3. A D gene is named only where the DNA matches it firmly. Clone size, where shown, is once, few, many, or a class for clones that have expanded.

>TRBV6-6|.|.|TRBJ1-1
CASSPSREAEAFF
TGTGCCAGCAGTCCCAGCCGGGAGGCTGAAGCTTTCTTT
>TRBV6-5|TRBD1|.|TRBJ1-5
CASRVQGGSNQPQHF
TGTGCCAGCAGAGTACAGGGGGGTAGCAATCAGCCCCAGCATTTT
>TRBV6-5|TRBD1|.|TRBJ1-2
CASSSNRGRGDYGYTF
TGTGCCAGCAGTTCCAACAGGGGGAGGGGGGACTATGGCTACACCTTC
>TRBV7-2|TRBD2|.|TRBJ2-5
CASSLAGGEETQYF
TGTGCCAGCAGCTTAGCGGGGGGGGAAGAGACCCAGTACTTC
>TRBV5-1|.|.|TRBJ2-7
CASSLVPYEQYF
TGCGCCAGCAGCTTGGTTCCATACGAGCAGTACTTC
>TRBV7-9|.|.|TRBJ1-2
CASSKGQLGGYTF
TGTGCCAGCAGTAAAGGACAGCTCGGTGGCTACACCTTC
>TRBV7-3|.|.|TRBJ2-2
CASSLLRTPNTGELFF
TGTGCCAGCAGCTTATTAAGGACTCCGAACACCGGGGAGCTGTTTTTT
>TRBV7-9|TRBD1|.|TRBJ2-7
CASSAGTGIYEQYF
TGTGCCAGCAGCGCCGGGACAGGGATCTACGAGCAGTACTTC
>TRBV5-1|TRBD1|.|TRBJ2-3
CASSGQGSTDTQYF
TGCGCCAGCAGCGGACAGGGGTCCACAGATACGCAGTATTTT
>TRBV6-1|.|few|TRBJ2-7
CASSDNYEQYF
TGTGCCAGCAGTGACAACTACGAGCAGTACTTC
>TRBV11-3|TRBD1|.|TRBJ2-5
CASSFKDRPGETQYF
TGTGCCAGCAGCTTCAAGGACAGGCCGGGGGAGACCCAGTACTTC
>TRBV18|.|.|TRBJ1-1
CASSPGQWNTEAFF
TGTGCCAGCTCACCCGGACAGTGGAACACTGAAGCTTTCTTT
>TRBV13|TRBD2|.|TRBJ2-3
CASSSVAGDTDTQYF
TGTGCCAGCAGCTCAGTAGCGGGGGACACAGATACGCAGTATTTT
>TRBV5-1|.|.|TRBJ2-1
CASSFGRSSYNEQFF
TGCGCCAGCAGCTTCGGGAGAAGCTCCTACAATGAGCAGTTCTTC
>TRBV2|.|once|TRBJ2-2
CASLRQNTGELFF
TGTGCCAGCCTACGACAGAACACCGGGGAGCTGTTTTTT
>TRBV9|.|.|TRBJ2-7
CASSPLRAGPYEQYF
TGTGCCAGCAGCCCCCTAAGGGCAGGGCCCTACGAGCAGTACTTC
>TRBV4-1|.|.|TRBJ1-4
CASSRDRSNEKLFF
TGCGCCAGCAGTCGCGACAGGTCCAATGAAAAACTGTTTTTT
>TRBV27|TRBD1|few|TRBJ1-1
CASSIFGTGFTEAFF
TGTGCCAGCAGTATATTCGGGACAGGATTCACTGAAGCTTTCTTT
>TRBV7-3|.|.|TRBJ2-3
CASSPTSNTDTQYF
TGTGCCAGCAGTCCCACTAGCAACACAGATACGCAGTATTTT
>TRBV5-1|TRBD2|.|TRBJ2-5
CASSSSGGSVETQYF
TGCGCCAGCAGCTCTAGCGGGGGGTCCGTAGAGACCCAGTACTTC
>TRBV6-6|.|.|TRBJ1-5
CASSYSGSNQPQHF
TGTGCCAGCAGTTACTCTGGCTCTAATCAGCCCCAGCATTTT
>TRBV7-9|.|.|TRBJ2-3
CASSPQETDTQYF
TGTGCCAGCAGCCCACAGGAGACAGATACGCAGTATTTT
>TRBV11-3|.|.|TRBJ2-3
CASSRRRFTSSTDTQYF
TGTGCCAGCAGCCGTCGGAGGTTTACATCTAGCACAGATACGCAGTATTTT
>TRBV5-1|TRBD2|.|TRBJ2-1
CASSQTSANEQFF
TGCGCCAGCAGCCAGACTAGCGCCAATGAGCAGTTCTTC
>TRBV7-6|.|.|TRBJ1-4
CASSLTSHTKPQEKLFF
TGTGCCAGCAGCTTAACGTCTCACACGAAACCCCAAGAAAAACTGTTTTTT
>TRBV7-6|TRBD2|.|TRBJ2-6
CASSSQGLAGTGANVLTF
TGTGCCAGCAGTTCTCAGGGACTAGCGGGGACCGGGGCCAACGTCCTGACTTTC
>TRBV18|.|.|TRBJ1-5
CASSLTYSNQPQHF
TGTGCCAGCTCCCTAACTTATAGCAATCAGCCCCAGCATTTT
>TRBV7-9|.|.|TRBJ1-3
CASSLMSGISGNTIYF
TGTGCCAGCAGCTTAATGTCAGGGATCTCTGGAAACACCATATATTTT
>TRBV11-2|.|.|TRBJ1-2
CASSSQRGIYGYTF
TGTGCCAGCAGCTCCCAAAGGGGGATCTATGGCTACACCTTC
>TRBV5-1|.|.|TRBJ1-4
CASSPRAGGNEKLFF
TGCGCCAGCAGCCCTCGTGCAGGAGGAAATGAAAAACTGTTTTTT
>TRBV5-6|.|.|TRBJ2-7
CASSLGQAFSYEQYF
TGTGCCAGCAGCTTGGGACAGGCGTTCTCCTACGAGCAGTACTTC
>TRBV2|.|.|TRBJ1-4
CASSIIATNEKLFF
TGTGCCAGCAGCATCATAGCAACTAATGAAAAACTGTTTTTT
>TRBV7-2|TRBD1|.|TRBJ2-5
CASSLGQVETQYF
TGTGCCAGCAGCCTTGGACAGGTGGAGACCCAGTACTTC
>TRBV18|.|.|TRBJ1-1
CASSATQGFTEAFF
TGTGCCAGCTCAGCGACACAGGGTTTCACTGAAGCTTTCTTT
>TRBV7-9|TRBD1|few|TRBJ1-2
CASTTGTELGDYGYTF
TGTGCCAGCACCACCGGGACAGAACTGGGAGACTATGGCTACACCTTC
>TRBV7-2|.|once|TRBJ1-2
CASSLEACGYTF
TGTGCCAGCAGCTTAGAAGCGTGTGGCTACACCTTC
>TRBV4-2|.|few|TRBJ1-2
CASSQVRDGGYGYTF
TGTGCCAGCAGCCAAGTGAGGGACGGGGGGTATGGCTACACCTTC
>TRBV7-9|.|.|TRBJ2-2
CAPPRRDTGELFF
TGTGCCCCCCCGCGGCGGGACACCGGGGAGCTGTTTTTT
>TRBV7-6|.|.|TRBJ2-2
CASSYQLGSRELFF
TGTGCCAGCAGCTACCAATTGGGTAGCCGGGAGCTGTTTTTT
>TRBV6-5|TRBD1|.|TRBJ2-7
CASSYRQGVNEQYF
TGTGCCAGCAGTTACCGGCAGGGGGTGAACGAGCAGTACTTC
>TRBV27|TRBD2|.|TRBJ2-7
CASSAAGEPPYEQYF
TGTGCCAGCAGTGCTGCGGGAGAGCCGCCGTACGAGCAGTACTTC
>TRBV18|TRBD2|.|TRBJ2-3
CASSPGLAGTSTDTQYF
TGTGCCAGCTCACCTGGACTAGCGGGGACTAGCACAGATACGCAGTATTTT
>TRBV7-2|TRBD2|.|TRBJ2-1
CASSFRTSGSNEQFF
TGTGCCAGCAGCTTCCGGACTAGCGGGAGCAATGAGCAGTTCTTC
>TRBV27|TRBD2|.|TRBJ2-2
CASSSLAGGDTGELFF
TGTGCCAGCAGTTCACTAGCGGGGGGGGACACCGGGGAGCTGTTTTTT
>TRBV10-3|.|.|TRBJ1-2
CAISGNREIYGYTF
TGTGCCATCAGTGGGAACAGGGAAATATATGGCTACACCTTC
>TRBV6-5|.|.|TRBJ2-1
CASSYGLNEQFF
TGTGCCAGCAGTTACGGGCTGAATGAGCAGTTCTTC
>TRBV2|TRBD1|once|TRBJ1-5
CASSITGEGVQPQHF
TGTGCCAGCAGTATTACAGGGGAAGGGGTTCAGCCCCAGCATTTT
>TRBV9|.|.|TRBJ2-6
CASSVGPTGANVLTF
TGTGCCAGCAGTGTGGGGCCCACTGGGGCCAACGTCCTGACTTTC
>TRBV19|TRBD2|.|TRBJ2-1
CASTPGASGYLYNEQFF
TGTGCCAGTACCCCTGGGGCTAGCGGATATCTCTACAATGAGCAGTTCTTC
>TRBV14|.|.|TRBJ2-6
CASSQPGTGVLTF
TGTGCCAGCAGCCAACCCGGCACAGGCGTCCTAACTTTC
>TRBV27|TRBD1|few|TRBJ2-7
CASSSGTGNYEQYF
TGTGCCAGCAGCTCCGGGACAGGGAACTACGAGCAGTACTTC
>TRBV4-3|TRBD1|.|TRBJ2-1
CASSHLSPGQGGFNEQFF
TGCGCCAGCAGCCACCTCTCTCCGGGACAGGGGGGATTCAATGAGCAGTTCTTC
>TRBV7-2|.|.|TRBJ2-7
CASSHAPTSYEQYF
TGTGCCAGCAGTCACGCCCCGACTAGCTACGAGCAGTACTTC
>TRBV19|.|.|TRBJ1-2
CASSSTPPPANYGYTF
TGTGCCAGTAGTTCCACGCCCCCGCCAGCTAACTATGGCTACACCTTC
>TRBV4-2|TRBD2|.|TRBJ2-3
CASSQGRVATDTQYF
TGTGCCAGCAGCCAGGGGAGGGTTGCGACAGATACGCAGTATTTT
>TRBV27|TRBD2|.|TRBJ2-1
CASSGTSGYNEQFF
TGTGCCAGCAGCGGGACTAGCGGTTACAATGAGCAGTTCTTC
>TRBV19|TRBD1|.|TRBJ1-1
CASAPGQGYVTEAFF
TGTGCCAGTGCCCCGGGACAGGGGTATGTAACTGAAGCTTTCTTT